This entry lists 22 T cell receptor beta chains sequenced from one sample in a study of T-cell reconstitution after alpha-beta-depleted transplantation in children (TCRdb year 2016). The treatment or condition tag for this specimen amounts to: allogeneic hematopoietic cell transplantation with graft depleted of TCRalphabeta T cells and CD19 B cells. Library creation used PCR. For sequencing, an Illumina HiSeq 2500 was employed. TCR library preparation used molecular barcoding, with unique molecular identifiers applied to normalize quantification of the TCRbeta repertoire. TCRdb reanalyzed the raw reads on its own, using fastp at Q25 for trimming and MiXCR for clone calling, and kept in-frame beta chains. Each record represents a unique CDR3 protein, reported with the most common genes and DNA among its rows. This sample holds under 850,000 distinct CDR3 sequences; 10% to 15% were observed only once. The top ten constitute approximately 0.8% of the sample.

The material was PBMCs, obtained before TCRalphabeta/CD19-depleted stem cell transplant. These receptors all come from a girl aged 2 to 10 with congenital amegakaryocytic thrombocytopenia, due to receive a stem cell transplant.

The chain is built from TRBV10-3 and TRBJ1-2; D is ambiguous. The CDR3 is made up of 12 amino acids. Trimming left V 8 bases short and J 8 bases short, with 15 bases between. Germline V gene sequence: CDR1 ENHRY, CDR2 SYGVKD. The CDR3 DNA follows: TGTGCCATCCGACCCGGGAGTGGGGGCTACACCTTC. It specifies CAIRPGSGGYTF.

This clonotype occurred many times. This rearrangement joins TRBV20-1 to TRBJ2-7, with TRBD1 matching over 7 bases. With V trimmed by 5 bases and J by 3 bases, 7 bases remained unmatched. CDR3 length equals 13 residues. Germline CDR1 reads DFQATT; CDR2 reads SNEGSKA (reference sequence). CDR3 loop: CSAGNTGVYEQYF. Here the CDR3 DNA reads TGCAGTGCTGGAAACACAGGGGTCTACGAGCAGTACTTC.

The V gene is TRBV7-9, the J gene TRBJ2-1, with D possibly TRBD2 on 6 matching bases. The CDR3 extends over 16 amino acids. With 5 bases removed from V and 5 bases from J, the gap between germline ends came to 19 bases. Looked up from germline, CDR1 is SEHNR and CDR2 is FQNEAQ (reference sequence). The CDR3 reads CASSIHGEERDNEQFF. As DNA, the CDR3 is TGTGCCAGCAGCATACATGGGGAGGAAAGGGACAATGAGCAGTTCTTC.

V usage is TRBV5-4 and J usage is TRBJ2-1, with TRBD2 as a possible D gene (6 bases). CDR3 length: 16 amino acids. The V and J ends lost 3 bases and 7 bases respectively, with 20 bases between them. In germline, CDR1 is SGHNT, CDR2 YYREEE (reference sequence). This CDR3 reads CASSSFLAIPENEQFF. The CDR3 DNA reads TGTGCCAGCAGCTCCTTCCTAGCGATCCCCGAGAATGAGCAGTTCTTC.

This clonotype showed up many times. V is TRBV28 and J is TRBJ2-3; possible D gene TRBD1, 6 bases. Germline V gene lookup returns CDR1 MDHEN and CDR2 SYDVKM. The CDR3 spans 16 residues. V gave up 2 bases and J gave up 2 bases, with 14 bases separating them. The CDR3 reads CASSLPQAGATDTQYF. The DNA of the CDR3 is TGTGCCAGCAGTTTACCGCAGGCAGGGGCCACAGATACGCAGTATTTT.

DNA for the CDR3: TGTGCCAGCAGTTCAGGGGGACGGAATCAGCCCCAGCATTTT. It codes for CASSSGGRNQPQHF. The chain joins TRBV7-9 to TRBJ1-5, with TRBD1 matching over 7 bases. V dropped 6 bases and J dropped 4; count of bases not matched to a gene: 6. This CDR3 has 14 residues. Germline assignment: CDR1 SEHNR and CDR2 FQNEAQ (reference sequence).

This clonotype was counted ten times or more. The chain employs TRBV20-1 and TRBJ1-5, with 7 nucleotides matching TRBD1. The V segment lost 3 bases and the J segment 1 base; nucleotides outside the gene matches: 3. The CDR3 contains 14 residues. Germline CDR1 and CDR2: DFQATT and SNEGSKA (reference sequence). The CDR3 loop reads CSASWGQSNQPQHF. CDR3 sequence (DNA): TGCAGTGCTAGTTGGGGACAGAGCAATCAGCCCCAGCATTTT.

This clonotype was observed at least ten times. The CDR3 protein is CASSVGYRKNTEAFF. The CDR3 DNA reads TGTGCCAGCAGCGTAGGTTATAGGAAGAACACTGAAGCTTTCTTT. The V call is TRBV9, the J call TRBJ1-1; D unclear. Germline V gene sequence: CDR1 SGDLS, CDR2 YYNGEE. The germline V and J ends were trimmed by 0 bases and 1 base, with 10 bases remaining between them. CDR3 size: 15 residues.

As to this clonotype: With a much larger clone just one base away, this may be a read error. This chain connects TRBV3-1 to TRBJ2-7, with D maybe TRBD2 (7 bases). The CDR3 has 14 amino acids. In germline, CDR1 is LGHDT, CDR2 YNNKEL (reference sequence). CDR3 DNA sequence: TGTGCCAGCAGCCAAAGCGGGACAACCTACGAGCAGCACTTC. Amino acids: CASSQSGTTYEQHF.

This clonotype was seen many times. This rearrangement joins TRBV5-1 to TRBJ2-2; D call uncertain. In germline, CDR1 is SGHRS, CDR2 YFSETQ. This CDR3 spans 15 amino acids. The ends were cut back, 5 bases at V and 0 bases at J, with 11 bases in the middle. Written as DNA, the CDR3 is TGCGCCAGCAGAAAGACAAACACGAACACCGGGGAGCTGTTTTTT. Encoded protein: CASRKTNTNTGELFF.

The gene calls are TRBV7-9 and TRBJ1-1, with D perhaps matching TRBD1 (5 bases). Trimming took 6 bases from V and 3 from J, leaving 8 bases between them. Germline V gene data show CDR1 as SEHNR and CDR2 as FQNEAQ (reference sequence). This CDR3 spans 12 amino acids. CDR3 amino acids: CASRQGYTEAFF. The CDR3 DNA sequence: TGTGCCAGCAGGCAGGGTTACACTGAAGCTTTCTTT. Variable domain in full (rest from reference TRBV7-9 and TRBJ1-1): DTGVSQNPRHKITKRGQNVTFRCDPISEHNRLYWYRQTLGQGPEFLTYFQNEAQLEKSRLLSDRFSAERPKGSFSTLEIQRTEQGDSAMYLCASRQGYTEAFFGQGTRLTVV.

This clonotype was seen many times. The rearrangement links TRBV4-1 to TRBJ2-1; TRBD2 agrees at 14 bases. The CDR3 loop spans 13 amino acids. The trim removed 8 bases at V and 8 bases at J, leaving 2 bases unmatched. In germline, CDR1 is MGHRA, CDR2 YSYEKL. This CDR3 is CASGLAGGYEQFF. The CDR3 DNA reads TGCGCCAGCGGACTAGCGGGAGGCTATGAGCAGTTCTTC.

Details on this clonotype: A much larger clone is a single base away; this may be a read error. The rearrangement uses TRBV5-1 and TRBJ1-2, with no clear D. The CDR3 length is 13 residues. Per the germline V gene, CDR1 is SGHRS and CDR2 is YFSETQ. V was cut by 0 bases and J by 6 bases, with 9 bases left in between. Here the CDR3 reads CASSLVSGHGYTF. The DNA for the CDR3 is TGCGCCAGCAGCTTGGTATCCGGCCATGGCTACACCTTC.

The J gene is TRBJ2-1, the V gene TRBV27; 11 nucleotides match TRBD2. Germline lookup yields CDR1 MNHEY and CDR2 SMNVEV (reference sequence). This CDR3 comprises 16 residues. V shed 6 bases and J 5 bases; nucleotides not matched to a gene: 9. The CDR3 reads CASSPLGTSGHNEQFF. The CDR3 region has the DNA TGTGCCAGCAGCCCCCTCGGGACTAGCGGCCACAATGAGCAGTTCTTC.

This clonotype has more than one count but fewer than ten. This chain uses TRBV7-9 with TRBJ2-2, with D unresolved. The CDR3 extends over 13 amino acids. CDR1 and CDR2 from the germline V gene are SEHNR and FQNEAQ (reference sequence). The germline V and J ends were trimmed by 7 bases and 8 bases, with 14 bases remaining between them. CDR3 sequence: CASTRHNEGELFF. CDR3 nucleotide sequence: TGTGCCAGCACCAGACACAACGAGGGGGAGCTGTTTTTT.

The rearrangement uses TRBV7-8 and TRBJ1-1, with a weak D call TRBD1 (5 bases). The CDR3 has 14 residues. Germline V gene data show CDR1 as SGHVS and CDR2 as FQNEAQ. The V and J ends lost 5 bases and 1 base respectively, with 11 bases between them. The DNA of the CDR3 is TGTGCCAGCAGCAAGGGACGGCAGAACACTGAAGCTTTCTTT. Its protein product is CASSKGRQNTEAFF.

This clonotype occurred a few times. The chain links TRBV19 to TRBJ1-5; 8 bases match TRBD1. The V gene's germline CDR1 is LNHDA and CDR2 SQIVND (reference sequence). CDR3 length: 15 amino acids. V trimming: 4 bases; J trimming: 4 bases; junction bases outside the gene matches: 6. For the CDR3, the DNA is TGTGCCAGTAGTACCGACAGGGGTGGAAATCAGCCCCAGCATTTT. Translation gives CASSTDRGGNQPQHF.

This chain joins TRBV5-1 and TRBJ2-3, with 7 bases aligning to TRBD1. This CDR3 has 16 residues. Germline V gene data show CDR1 as SGHRS and CDR2 as YFSETQ. The V and J ends lost 4 bases and 3 bases, in that order; junction bases with no gene match: 11. CDR3 sequence: CASSRAQTGRTDTQYF. CDR3 coding DNA: TGCGCCAGCAGCCGGGCGCAGACAGGGAGAACAGATACGCAGTATTTT.

This clonotype was picked up many times. This chain connects TRBV20-1 to TRBJ2-3; D unresolved. Trimming stripped 5 bases from V and 2 bases from J, with 20 bases between. The CDR3 length is 16 residues. CDR1 and CDR2 from the germline V gene are DFQATT and SNEGSKA (reference sequence). The CDR3 DNA is TGCAGTGCTCAAGAGACCCCCGGGCGCAACACAGATACGCAGTATTTT. This codes for CSAQETPGRNTDTQYF.

The table lists this clonotype with many counts. The gene calls are TRBV5-5 and TRBJ1-3; D call uncertain. Germline V gives CDR1 SGHKS, CDR2 YYEKEE (reference sequence). The length of the CDR3 is 12 residues. V lost 5 bases and J 5 bases, leaving 8 bases between the germline ends. This chain's CDR3 is CASSFDRNTIYF. The CDR3 nucleotides read TGTGCCAGCAGTTTCGACAGAAACACCATATATTTT.

This clonotype came up many times. The gene calls are TRBV12-3 or TRBV12-4 and TRBJ2-3, with D maybe TRBD2 (5 bases). The CDR3 runs to 14 residues. Trimming took off 0 bases at V and 4 bases at J, with 8 bases between the two ends. As DNA, the CDR3 is TGTGCCAGCAGTTTAGCTCGGGATGCAGATACGCAGTATTTT. Translated: CASSLARDADTQYF.

This clonotype was detected only a few times. V is TRBV27 and J is TRBJ1-2; TRBD1 aligns across 9 bases. The V and J ends lost 5 bases and 4 bases, in that order; junction bases with no gene match: 8. This CDR3 comprises 15 residues. Germline CDR1 and CDR2: MNHEY and SMNVEV (reference sequence). The CDR3 here is CASSPPDRGPYGYTF. CDR3 in DNA: TGTGCCAGCAGTCCACCGGACAGGGGACCCTATGGCTACACCTTC.